One sample yielded the 28 T cell receptor beta chains listed below, sequenced in a study of early T cells in non-severe SARS-CoV-2 infection. TCRdb independently ran MiXCR on the 5' RACE reads; one entry per CDR3 protein. The sample includes about 26,000 distinct CDR3 sequences, 4.5% to 5.5% of them seen just once. Sample: whole blood. The receptors were sampled from an adult who was a healthcare worker with PCR-confirmed SARS-CoV-2 infection or an uninfected control (not recorded which).

This rearrangement joins TRBV12-5 to TRBJ1-5; maybe TRBD1 (6 bases). Trimming pared 7 bases from V and 2 bases from J, leaving 18 bases between. This CDR3 has 16 residues. CDR1 and CDR2 (germline): LGHNT, FRNRAP. Written as DNA, the CDR3 is TGTGCTAGTGCCCTTGCCCAGGGGTACGGCAATCAGCCCCAGCATTTT. Protein product: CASALAQGYGNQPQHF.

This clonotype was counted only a few times. The rearrangement links TRBV5-1 to TRBJ2-5; no clear D gene. V was clipped by 4 bases and J by 0 bases, with 16 bases between them. This CDR3 has 16 residues. Germline V lookup: CDR1 SGHRS, CDR2 YFSETQ. This CDR3 is CASSPRALVHQETQYF. Here the CDR3 DNA reads TGCGCCAGCAGCCCACGGGCCCTCGTCCACCAAGAGACCCAGTACTTC.

This clonotype was seen repeatedly, ten times or more. V and J are TRBV2 and TRBJ1-2; possibly TRBD1 for D (5 bases). The CDR3 length is 15 residues. Trimming cost V 1 base and J 0 bases, with 9 bases left between them. CDR1 and CDR2 from the germline V gene are SNHLY and FYNNEI. For the CDR3, the DNA is TGTGCCAGCAGTGAAGGTGGGGGGTCTAACTATGGCTACACCTTC. This gives the protein CASSEGGGSNYGYTF.

This clonotype has a count of ten or more. The J gene is TRBJ2-3, the V gene TRBV4-2; D is uncertain. V was shortened by 3 bases and J by 5 bases, with 3 bases between the two germline ends. The CDR3 has 11 residues. CDR1 LGHNA and CDR2 YNFKEQ come from the germline V gene. CDR3 nucleotide sequence: TGTGCCAGCAGCCAGGAAGATACGCAGTATTTT. Residues: CASSQEDTQYF.

This clonotype came up many times. The V gene is TRBV10-3, the J gene TRBJ2-3; D perhaps matches TRBD1 (5 bases). In germline, CDR1 is ENHRY, CDR2 SYGVKD. The CDR3 spans 16 residues. V dropped 0 bases and J dropped 1 base, with 11 bases sitting between them. The CDR3 nucleotides are TGTGCCATCAGTGAGTCCGCGCAACAGGGCACAGATACGCAGTATTTT. Translation gives CAISESAQQGTDTQYF.

This sequence joins TRBV5-1 and TRBJ2-1; maybe TRBD1 (6 bases). The CDR3 sequence is 14 residues long. Between the trimmed V and J ends, which lost 4 bases and 10 bases, there was a span of 18 bases. CDR1 SGHRS and CDR2 YFSETQ come from the germline V gene. The CDR3 DNA reads TGCGCCAGCAGCCCCCAACAGGGTTCGAAGGAGCAGTTCTTC. Amino acids: CASSPQQGSKEQFF.

Written as DNA, the CDR3 is TGTGCCAGCAGGCGTAGCGGGAGCTACAATGAGCAGTTCTTC. Its protein is CASRRSGSYNEQFF. The chain uses TRBV27 and TRBJ2-1; TRBD2 aligns across 9 bases. The CDR3 extends over 14 amino acids. Germline V lookup: CDR1 MNHEY, CDR2 SMNVEV (reference sequence). V trimming: 6 bases; J trimming: 3 bases; junction bases outside the gene matches: 3.

This clonotype was picked up many times. J is TRBJ1-5 and V is TRBV12-3 or TRBV12-4; no clear D. This CDR3 is built from 12 residues. The germline V and J ends were trimmed by 6 bases and 0 bases, with 3 bases remaining between them. The CDR3 is CASRFSNQPQHF. The CDR3 bases are TGTGCCAGCAGGTTTAGCAATCAGCCCCAGCATTTT.

A note on this clonotype: A clone one base away is much larger, so this may be a read error. The chain joins TRBV18 to TRBJ1-1, with TRBD1 as a possible D gene (5 bases). Germline V gives CDR1 KGHSH, CDR2 LQKENI. CDR3 length: 16 residues. The ends were cut back, 4 bases at V and 4 bases at J, with 19 bases in the middle. The CDR3 nucleotides are TGTGCCAGCTCACTCCAGGGCTGGGGAGCGGCCACTGAAGCTTTCTTT. It specifies CASSLQGWGAATEAFF.

The chain is built from TRBV4-3 and TRBJ2-1; D is unclear. CDR3 size: 12 residues. Germline lookup yields CDR1 LGHNA and CDR2 YSLEER. Trimming took 3 bases from V and 7 from J, leaving 7 bases between them. The CDR3, as DNA: TGCGCCAGCAGCCACCAAGCGAATGAGCAGTTCTTC. This translates into CASSHQANEQFF.

This clonotype was observed many times. V and J are TRBV6-2 or TRBV6-3 and TRBJ1-1, with TRBD1 as a possible D gene (5 bases). This CDR3 has 12 residues. Trimming took 8 bases from V and 7 from J, leaving 14 bases between them. Germline CDR1 and CDR2: MNHEY and SVGEGT. This chain's CDR3 is CASHTWRGEAFF. DNA of the CDR3: TGTGCCAGCCACACCTGGAGGGGTGAAGCTTTCTTT.

This clonotype came up many times. The chain joins TRBV6-5 to TRBJ1-1; 7 nucleotides agree with TRBD1. Germline values: CDR1 MNHEY, CDR2 SVGAGI. The CDR3 has 16 residues. V shed 2 bases and J 4 bases; nucleotides not matched to a gene: 10. As DNA, the CDR3 is TGTGCCAGCAGTTACGAAGGGACAGCCTTTAGCACTGAAGCTTTCTTT. It yields the protein CASSYEGTAFSTEAFF.

This clonotype was recorded at least ten times. The rearrangement uses TRBV6-2 or TRBV6-3 and TRBJ1-1; D unclear. Between the trimmed V and J ends, which lost 6 bases and 11 bases, there was a span of 16 bases. CDR3 length equals 12 residues. Germline CDR1 MNHEY, CDR2 SVGEGT. CDR3: CASRPYETAAFF. In DNA form, the CDR3 reads TGTGCCAGCAGGCCGTACGAAACTGCTGCTTTCTTT.

This clonotype was detected many times. CDR3: CASSSTRGAEETQYF. CDR3 in DNA: TGTGCCAGCAGCTCCACCCGGGGGGCTGAGGAGACCCAGTACTTC. V is TRBV11-2 and J is TRBJ2-5; TRBD2 is a possible D gene (7 bases). Between the trimmed V and J ends, which lost 4 bases and 5 bases, there was a span of 17 bases. Per germline, CDR1 SGHAT and CDR2 FQNNGV. The CDR3 sequence is 15 residues long.

At least ten counts were recorded for this clonotype. The chain joins TRBV19 to TRBJ1-1, with D possibly TRBD1 on 6 matching bases. The ends were cut back, 9 bases at V and 7 bases at J, with 15 bases in the middle. CDR1 is LNHDA and CDR2 is SQIVND in the germline V gene (reference sequence). The CDR3 has 12 residues. CDR3 nucleotide sequence: TGTGCCAGCCAGGGGCCATTTCTTGAAGCTTTCTTT. Protein: CASQGPFLEAFF.

The chain carries TRBV2 and TRBJ1-2, with TRBD1 matching over 7 bases. Germline values: CDR1 SNHLY, CDR2 FYNNEI. V was clipped by 8 bases and J by 4 bases; unmatched bases: 4. This CDR3 is built from 12 residues. CDR3 DNA sequence: TGTGCCAGCGGGGACAGCCTCTATGGCTACACCTTC. It is translated as CASGDSLYGYTF.

This clonotype was seen a few times. The rearrangement links TRBV7-2 to TRBJ2-3, with 8 bases aligning to TRBD1. From germline, CDR1 is SGHTA and CDR2 FQGNSA. This CDR3 is built from 15 residues. With 0 bases clipped from V and 5 bases from J, the junction kept 4 bases outside the gene matches. CDR3 residues: CASSLAVQGGDTQYF. The CDR3 DNA reads as TGTGCCAGCAGCTTAGCGGTACAGGGGGGAGATACGCAGTATTTT.

The sample holds many counts of this clonotype. The chain has TRBV29-1 and TRBJ2-1; D possibly uses TRBD1 or TRBD2 (5 bases each). The ends were cut back, 0 bases at V and 6 bases at J, with 12 bases in the middle. This CDR3 comprises 14 residues. Germline V gives CDR1 SQVTM, CDR2 ANQGSEA. The CDR3, as DNA: TGCAGCGTTGAAGATCGCCTTGGGGGCAATGAGCAGTTCTTC. It codes for CSVEDRLGGNEQFF.

This clonotype has only a few counts. V usage is TRBV7-9 and J usage is TRBJ2-7, with 8 bases lining up with TRBD1. V was pared by 3 bases and J by 3 bases, with 10 bases of the junction left unmatched. This CDR3 spans 16 amino acids. CDR1 SEHNR and CDR2 FQNEAQ come from the germline V gene (reference sequence). The CDR3 loop reads CASSLGKTGDFYEQYF. The CDR3, as DNA: TGTGCCAGCAGCTTGGGGAAGACAGGGGATTTCTACGAGCAGTACTTC.

This clonotype appeared many times. The V call is TRBV7-6, the J call TRBJ2-2; D not resolved. Trimming removed 1 base from V and 5 bases from J, with 11 bases in between. The CDR3 sequence is 15 residues long. In germline, CDR1 is SGHVS, CDR2 FNYEAQ. The CDR3 here is CASSLGPAGTGELFF. CDR3 DNA sequence: TGTGCCAGCAGCTTAGGGCCAGCTGGGACCGGGGAGCTGTTTTTT.

The chain combines TRBV2 with TRBJ2-1; D is ambiguous. Germline V gene sequence: CDR1 SNHLY, CDR2 FYNNEI. The ends were cut back, 6 bases at V and 0 bases at J, with 9 bases in the middle. This CDR3 comprises 14 residues. The CDR3 spells CASRGTSSYNEQFF. The CDR3 bases are TGTGCCAGCAGGGGTACTTCCTCCTACAATGAGCAGTTCTTC. Complete variable domain (other parts from reference TRBV2 and TRBJ2-1): EPEVTQTPSHQVTQMGQEVILRCVPISNHLYFYWYRQILGQKVEFLVSFYNNEISEKSEIFDDQFSVERPDGSNFTLKIRSTKLEDSAMYFCASRGTSSYNEQFFGPGTRLTVL.

V is TRBV29-1 and J is TRBJ2-7; perhaps D is TRBD1 or TRBD2 (5 bases each). Trimming took off 5 bases at V and 4 bases at J, with 15 bases between the two ends. There are 13 residues in the CDR3. The germline V gene encodes CDR1 SQVTM and CDR2 ANQGSEA. The CDR3 DNA reads TGCAGCGTTACCCCCGGGACGACTTACGAGCAGTACTTC. Residues: CSVTPGTTYEQYF.

This clonotype occurred a few times. This sequence joins TRBV3-1 and TRBJ1-6, with 7 bases aligning to TRBD1. J gave up 2 bases and V 4 bases, and 5 bases lay outside the gene matches. The CDR3 has 16 amino acids. The V gene's germline CDR1 is LGHDT and CDR2 YNNKEL (reference sequence). In DNA, the CDR3 is TGTGCCAGCAGCCCGCGGGACAGCGCCTATAATTCACCCCTCCACTTT. This codes for CASSPRDSAYNSPLHF.

This clonotype came up many times. The genes are TRBV10-3 and TRBJ2-5; no reliable D call. Per germline, CDR1 ENHRY and CDR2 SYGVKD. V lost 3 bases, J lost 3 bases, and 8 bases lay in between. The CDR3 runs to 13 residues. CDR3 residues: CAISDRGEETQYF. Written as DNA, the CDR3 is TGTGCCATCAGTGATCGTGGGGAAGAGACCCAGTACTTC.

Only a few counts were recorded for this clonotype. The chain links TRBV7-6 to TRBJ2-1; 11 positions agree with TRBD1. With V trimmed by 4 bases and J by 6 bases, 2 bases remained unmatched. CDR1 is SGHVS, CDR2 FNYEAQ, per germline. The CDR3 has 14 amino acids. The CDR3 DNA reads as TGTGCCAGCAGCTCTGGGACAGGGGGCAATGAGCAGTTCTTC. Protein sequence: CASSSGTGGNEQFF.

This clonotype showed up many times. The chain combines TRBV10-3 with TRBJ2-5; 7 bases agree with TRBD2. Losses at the gene ends were 10 bases for V and 4 bases for J; bases not matched to a gene: 12. CDR1 is ENHRY, CDR2 SYGVKD, per germline. The CDR3 is made up of 14 amino acids. CDR3 amino acids: CATGEAGVGETQYF. The DNA of the CDR3 is TGTGCCACCGGGGAGGCGGGGGTAGGAGAGACCCAGTACTTC.

In this sample, this clonotype turned up many times. V is TRBV15 and J is TRBJ2-2, with TRBD1 identical over 8 bases. The length of the CDR3 is 15 residues. J was trimmed by 3 bases and V by 6 bases; bases with no gene match: 6. Germline lookup yields CDR1 LNHNV and CDR2 YYDKDF (reference sequence). The CDR3 is CATRADREDTGELFF. DNA of the CDR3: TGTGCCACCAGGGCGGACAGGGAGGACACCGGGGAGCTGTTTTTT.

Only a few counts were recorded for this clonotype. This chain uses TRBV6-2 or TRBV6-3 with TRBJ2-7, with 10 bases identical to TRBD2. The length of the CDR3 is 15 residues. J gave up 6 bases and V 6 bases, and 11 bases lay outside the gene matches. CDR1 and CDR2 (germline): MNHEY, SVGEGT. CDR3 amino acids: CASRPSGGSRGEQYF. For the CDR3, the DNA is TGTGCCAGCAGGCCTAGCGGGGGTTCGAGAGGCGAGCAGTACTTC.